The rows below give T cell receptor beta chains drawn from one sample of a study of blood T cell repertoires in COVID-19. Using immunoSEQ multiplex PCR, the repertoire was profiled, and TCRdb retains in-frame clones only, with some absent. The sample records 200,000 to 250,000 clones, around 88% being singletons. Specimen: peripheral blood. These TCRs come from a man aged 80 or over with acute or convalescent COVID-19. Each CDR3 is given with its conserved first and last residue. The D gene is left open where the match is weak. Size values are once, few and many counts, or a class for expanded clones, and some rows have none.

cdr3_nt: TGTGCCAGCAGTACAAACAGCATCCCGAATCCGGGACAACTTTCGAACACTGAAGCTTTCTTT; cdr3_aa: CASSTNSIPNPGQLSNTEAFF; j_call: TRBJ1-1; d_call: -; v_call: TRBV9; clone_size: -
cdr3_nt: TGTGCCAGTACCCCGACAGGGCTAAAAGAGACCCAGTACTTC; cdr3_aa: CASTPTGLKETQYF; j_call: TRBJ2-5; d_call: TRBD1; v_call: TRBV19; clone_size: -
cdr3_nt: TGTGCCAGTAGTATAGTGAGGGGGCGGAACTATGGCTACACCTTC; cdr3_aa: CASSIVRGRNYGYTF; j_call: TRBJ1-2; d_call: TRBD1; v_call: TRBV19; clone_size: -
cdr3_nt: TGTGCCAGCTCACCTGGGCGGGCGAGCTCCTACGAGCAGTACTTC; cdr3_aa: CASSPGRASSYEQYF; j_call: TRBJ2-7; d_call: -; v_call: TRBV18; clone_size: -
cdr3_nt: TGTGCCAGCAGCCGGAGGTCGGGAAGGGAGCAGTACTTC; cdr3_aa: CASSRRSGREQYF; j_call: TRBJ2-7; d_call: -; v_call: TRBV14; clone_size: -
cdr3_nt: TGTGCCAGCAGTTTTCCCCTCGGGACTTTGAACACCGGGGAGCTGTTTTTT; cdr3_aa: CASSFPLGTLNTGELFF; j_call: TRBJ2-2; d_call: -; v_call: TRBV28; clone_size: -
cdr3_nt: TGTGCCAGCAGCTTCAGCGGGATGGGCTCCTACAATGAGCAGTTCTTC; cdr3_aa: CASSFSGMGSYNEQFF; j_call: TRBJ2-1; d_call: TRBD2; v_call: TRBV7-3; clone_size: -
cdr3_nt: TGTGCCACCAGCGTGGGGACAGCCTACAATGAGCAGTTCTTC; cdr3_aa: CATSVGTAYNEQFF; j_call: TRBJ2-1; d_call: TRBD1; v_call: TRBV15; clone_size: few
cdr3_nt: TGTGCCAGCAGCGTAGCAGGCGGGGCCCACTACGAGCAGTACTTC; cdr3_aa: CASSVAGGAHYEQYF; j_call: TRBJ2-7; d_call: -; v_call: TRBV9; clone_size: -
cdr3_nt: TGTGCCAGCAGAGACGGGGGTAGCTCCTATAATTCACCCCTCCACTTT; cdr3_aa: CASRDGGSSYNSPLHF; j_call: TRBJ1-6; d_call: -; v_call: TRBV2; clone_size: -
cdr3_nt: TGTGCCAGCAGCCCCCCCCCAGGGGGCTGTCAGCCCCAGCATTTT; cdr3_aa: CASSPPPGGCQPQHF; j_call: TRBJ1-5; d_call: -; v_call: TRBV21-1; clone_size: -
cdr3_nt: TGTGCCAGCAGCTTAGAGGGGGCGCCTGGAAACACCATATATTTT; cdr3_aa: CASSLEGAPGNTIYF; j_call: TRBJ1-3; d_call: TRBD1; v_call: TRBV5-8; clone_size: once
cdr3_nt: TGTGCCAGCTCATCCTACAGGGTAGGTCAGCCCCAGCATTTT; cdr3_aa: CASSSYRVGQPQHF; j_call: TRBJ1-5; d_call: -; v_call: TRBV18; clone_size: -
cdr3_nt: TGTGCCAGTAGTAGACAGGGGGCGGTGAACACTGAAGCTTTCTTT; cdr3_aa: CASSRQGAVNTEAFF; j_call: TRBJ1-1; d_call: TRBD1; v_call: TRBV19; clone_size: -
cdr3_nt: TGTGCCAGCTCACCGTCTGGACAGGGCGATCAGCCCCAGCATTTT; cdr3_aa: CASSPSGQGDQPQHF; j_call: TRBJ1-5; d_call: TRBD1; v_call: TRBV18; clone_size: -
cdr3_nt: TGTGCCAGCAGTGATGCTTGGGGCGATACGCAGTATTTT; cdr3_aa: CASSDAWGDTQYF; j_call: TRBJ2-3; d_call: -; v_call: TRBV6-4; clone_size: -
cdr3_nt: TGTGCCAGCAGCATTGGACAGGGGTGGACTGAAGCTTTCTTT; cdr3_aa: CASSIGQGWTEAFF; j_call: TRBJ1-1; d_call: TRBD1; v_call: TRBV7-9; clone_size: -
cdr3_nt: TGTGCCAGCAGCCCAGGAGGCAGCTCGAGGACCTATGGCTACACCTTC; cdr3_aa: CASSPGGSSRTYGYTF; j_call: TRBJ1-2; d_call: -; v_call: TRBV13; clone_size: -
cdr3_nt: TGTGCCAGCAGCCGAGGACTAGCGGGAGGTTGGAATGAGCAGTTCTTC; cdr3_aa: CASSRGLAGGWNEQFF; j_call: TRBJ2-1; d_call: TRBD2; v_call: TRBV11-1; clone_size: once
cdr3_nt: TGTGCCAGCACCTGGAGGGAGGGTCGGGAGACCCAGTACTTC; cdr3_aa: CASTWREGRETQYF; j_call: TRBJ2-5; d_call: TRBD2; v_call: TRBV3-1/TRBV3-2; clone_size: -
cdr3_nt: TGTGCCAGCAGCCGGGGACTAGCGGGACGAGATACGCAGTATTTT; cdr3_aa: CASSRGLAGRDTQYF; j_call: TRBJ2-3; d_call: TRBD2; v_call: TRBV27; clone_size: -
cdr3_nt: TGTGCCAGCAGCCTTTCAGGGGGCGCATTGGGTTGGTATGGCTACACCTTC; cdr3_aa: CASSLSGGALGWYGYTF; j_call: TRBJ1-2; d_call: TRBD1; v_call: TRBV5-6; clone_size: -
cdr3_nt: TGTGCCAGCAGCCGACAGGCCCTCATGCAGTTCTTC; cdr3_aa: CASSRQALMQFF; j_call: TRBJ2-1; d_call: -; v_call: TRBV3-1/TRBV3-2; clone_size: -
cdr3_nt: TGTGCCAGCAGCTTGCAGACAGGCAAAAAAGGGGAGCAGTACTTC; cdr3_aa: CASSLQTGKKGEQYF; j_call: TRBJ2-7; d_call: -; v_call: TRBV28; clone_size: -
cdr3_nt: TGTGCCAGCAGCTCCCAACAGGGGGGGAACACTGAAGCTTTCTTT; cdr3_aa: CASSSQQGGNTEAFF; j_call: TRBJ1-1; d_call: TRBD1; v_call: TRBV7-8; clone_size: -
cdr3_nt: TGTGCCAGTAGTACCCTCAGGGGCTGGGAAGCTTTCTTT; cdr3_aa: CASSTLRGWEAFF; j_call: TRBJ1-1; d_call: -; v_call: TRBV19; clone_size: -
cdr3_nt: TGCGCCAGCAGCTTGGAGACAGCAACTAATGAAAAACTGTTTTTT; cdr3_aa: CASSLETATNEKLFF; j_call: TRBJ1-4; d_call: -; v_call: TRBV5-1; clone_size: -
cdr3_nt: TGTGCCATCAGTGAAAGGGGGGGTGAAAACACTGAAGCTTTCTTT; cdr3_aa: CAISERGGENTEAFF; j_call: TRBJ1-1; d_call: -; v_call: TRBV10-3; clone_size: -
cdr3_nt: TGTGCCAGCAGCAATCAACCGAGACAGTCATCCCAGGGATGGAATCAGCCCCAGCATTTT; cdr3_aa: CASSNQPRQSSQGWNQPQHF; j_call: TRBJ1-5; d_call: -; v_call: TRBV6-2/TRBV6-3; clone_size: -